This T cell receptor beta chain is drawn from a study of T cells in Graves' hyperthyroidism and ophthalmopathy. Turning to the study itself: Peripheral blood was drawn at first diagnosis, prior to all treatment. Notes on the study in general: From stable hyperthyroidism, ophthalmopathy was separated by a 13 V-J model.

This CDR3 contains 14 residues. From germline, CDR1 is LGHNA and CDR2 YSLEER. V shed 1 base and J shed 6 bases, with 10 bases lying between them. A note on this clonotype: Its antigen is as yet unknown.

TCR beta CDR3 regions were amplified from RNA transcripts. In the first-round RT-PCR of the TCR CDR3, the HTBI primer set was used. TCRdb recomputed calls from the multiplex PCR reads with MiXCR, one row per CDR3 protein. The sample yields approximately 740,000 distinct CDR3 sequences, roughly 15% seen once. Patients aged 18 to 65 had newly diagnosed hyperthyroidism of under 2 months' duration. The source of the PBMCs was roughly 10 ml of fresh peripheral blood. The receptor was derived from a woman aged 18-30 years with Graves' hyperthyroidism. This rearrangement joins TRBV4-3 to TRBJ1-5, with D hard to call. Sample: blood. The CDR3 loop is CASSQALSTQPQHF. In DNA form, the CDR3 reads TGCGCCAGCAGCCAAGCTCTCTCGACTCAGCCCCAGCATTTT.